Listed below are T cell receptor beta chains from one sample, sequenced in a study of blood T cell repertoires in COVID-19. The protocol was immunoSEQ multiplex PCR, while the TCRdb copy is restricted to in-frame clones and leaves out a portion. The sample carries fewer than 650,000 clones, about 89% recorded once. The material sequenced was peripheral blood. These receptors all come from a woman aged 50 to 60 with COVID-19, enrolled during active disease. Both conserved end residues are part of each CDR3. D genes are given only for firm matches. Size values are once, few and many counts, or a class for expanded clones, and some rows have none.

>TRBV5-1|TRBD1|TRBJ2-1|.
CASSLAPGQYNEQFF
TGCGCCAGCAGCTTGGCTCCGGGACAGTACAATGAGCAGTTCTTC
>TRBV29-1|.|TRBJ2-7|.
CSARTDAGEQYF
TGCAGCGCCAGGACAGACGCGGGCGAGCAGTACTTC
>TRBV6-5|.|TRBJ2-1|.
CASSQRGEQFF
TGTGCCAGCTCCCAACGGGGAGAGCAGTTCTTC
>TRBV7-2|TRBD2|TRBJ2-1|.
CASSLVASGGPMGEQFF
TGTGCCAGCAGCTTAGTTGCTAGCGGGGGGCCGATGGGGGAGCAGTTCTTC
>TRBV30|TRBD2|TRBJ2-2|.
CAWASGLNTGELFF
TGTGCCTGGGCTAGCGGGCTTAACACCGGGGAGCTGTTTTTT
>TRBV12-3/TRBV12-4|.|TRBJ1-5|.
CASSPPGEPQHF
TGTGCCAGCAGTCCCCCCGGGGAGCCCCAGCATTTT
>TRBV6-1|.|TRBJ1-2|.
CASSESGADYGYTF
TGTGCCAGCAGTGAATCAGGGGCCGACTATGGCTACACCTTC
>TRBV6-4|.|TRBJ1-2|.
CASSDGWQGSNYGYTF
TGTGCCAGCAGTGACGGGTGGCAGGGCTCTAACTATGGCTACACCTTC
>TRBV6-5|.|TRBJ2-7|.
CASILTYEQYF
TGTGCCAGCATCCTAACCTACGAGCAGTACTTC
>TRBV24-1|TRBD1|TRBJ1-1|.
CATSGGQLNTEAFF
TGTGCCACCAGTGGGGGACAGCTTAACACTGAAGCTTTCTTT
>TRBV30|.|TRBJ2-6|.
CAWSLQGYSGANVLTF
TGTGCCTGGAGTCTACAGGGTTACTCTGGGGCCAACGTCCTGACTTTC
>TRBV19|TRBD1|TRBJ1-2|.
CASSITGTGGYGYTF
TGTGCCAGTAGTATTACCGGGACAGGGGGCTATGGCTACACCTTC
>TRBV27|.|TRBJ2-5|once
CASSPPRVDVQETQYF
TGTGCCAGCAGTCCCCCGCGGGTAGATGTGCAAGAGACCCAGTACTTC
>TRBV6-1|TRBD2|TRBJ2-3|.
CASSASGGREADTQYF
TGTGCCAGCAGTGCTAGCGGGGGCAGAGAGGCAGATACGCAGTATTTT
>TRBV6-5|.|TRBJ1-1|.
CASSYPGRGRVGEAFF
TGTGCCAGCAGTTACCCGGGCCGGGGAAGGGTCGGTGAAGCTTTCTTT
>TRBV27|TRBD2|TRBJ2-1|.
CASSSPGGSGAQNHNEQFF
TGTGCCAGCAGTTCCCCGGGGGGTAGCGGGGCCCAGAACCACAATGAGCAGTTCTTC
>TRBV7-9|.|TRBJ1-1|once
CASSLGQGPTEAFF
TGTGCCAGCAGCTTAGGTCAGGGCCCCACTGAAGCTTTCTTT
>TRBV7-3|.|TRBJ1-2|.
CASSQDGQGYGYTF
TGTGCCAGCAGCCAAGATGGGCAGGGCTATGGCTACACCTTC
>TRBV12-3/TRBV12-4|.|TRBJ1-2|.
CASSFEGGGYTF
TGTGCCAGCAGTTTTGAAGGAGGGGGCTACACCTTC
>TRBV3-1/TRBV3-2|.|TRBJ2-3|.
CASSFLATSTDTQYF
TGTGCCAGCAGCTTCCTAGCCACTAGCACAGATACGCAGTATTTT
>TRBV5-1|.|TRBJ1-2|.
CASSLGSNYGYTF
TGCGCCAGCAGTCTGGGCAGTAACTATGGCTACACCTTC
>TRBV4-1|.|TRBJ1-5|.
CASSPDWTPLLQPQHF
TGCGCCAGCAGCCCCGATTGGACACCGCTCCTCCAGCCCCAGCATTTT
>TRBV6-5|TRBD1|TRBJ1-2|.
CASRHGTGIYGYTF
TGTGCCAGCAGGCACGGGACAGGGATTTATGGCTACACCTTC
>TRBV18|TRBD2|TRBJ2-4|.
CASSPLAGDRAQYF
TGTGCCAGCTCACCACTAGCGGGGGACAGAGCACAGTACTTC
>TRBV2|TRBD1|TRBJ2-7|few
CASRTGQGLPYEQYF
TGTGCCAGTCGTACGGGACAGGGCTTACCCTACGAGCAGTACTTC
>TRBV2|TRBD2|TRBJ2-5|.
CASKSSGAETQYF
TGTGCCAGCAAGTCTAGCGGGGCGGAGACCCAGTACTTC
>TRBV6-5|.|TRBJ1-2|.
CASVLTGLLFYGYTF
TGTGCCAGCGTATTAACGGGACTGTTATTCTATGGCTACACCTTC
>TRBV30|TRBD1|TRBJ1-2|.
CAWSVWGARQGTEGYTF
TGTGCCTGGAGTGTATGGGGGGCACGACAGGGGACGGAAGGCTACACCTTC
>TRBV24-1|.|TRBJ2-1|.
CATSDFVAGDWGNNEQFF
TGTGCCACCAGTGATTTTGTGGCCGGGGACTGGGGAAACAATGAGCAGTTCTTC
>TRBV9|.|TRBJ2-3|once
CASSPSGDTQYF
TGTGCCAGCAGCCCCTCAGGAGATACGCAGTATTTT
>TRBV4-2|TRBD1|TRBJ1-1|few
CASSPGTANTEAFF
TGTGCCAGCAGCCCTGGGACAGCGAACACTGAAGCTTTCTTT
>TRBV24-1|.|TRBJ2-2|.
CATSDPRVTGELFF
TGTGCCACCAGTGATCCCAGGGTAACCGGGGAGCTGTTTTTT
>TRBV6-4|TRBD1|TRBJ2-1|.
CASARDRYNEQFF
TGTGCCAGCGCCAGGGACAGGTACAATGAGCAGTTCTTC
>TRBV12-5|.|TRBJ1-5|.
CASGPGIGNQPQHF
TGTGCTAGTGGTCCAGGGATAGGCAATCAGCCCCAGCATTTT
>TRBV2|.|TRBJ1-1|.
CASSEQGVNTEAFF
TGTGCCAGCAGTGAGCAAGGGGTGAACACTGAAGCTTTCTTT
>TRBV12-3/TRBV12-4|.|TRBJ1-6|.
CASSSTGLLPLHF
TGTGCCAGCAGTTCCACAGGGTTGCTCCCCCTCCACTTT
>TRBV5-1|TRBD2|TRBJ2-3|.
CASSSRTSGGPTLHF
TGCGCCAGCAGCTCCCGGACTAGCGGGGGCCCTACCCTGCACTTT
>TRBV13|.|TRBJ1-1|once
CASSYRSRDTEAFF
TGTGCCAGCAGCTACCGGTCGAGGGACACTGAAGCTTTCTTT
>TRBV9|.|TRBJ2-2|.
CASSVGPGTDTGELFF
TGTGCCAGCAGCGTAGGACCGGGAACGGACACCGGGGAGCTGTTTTTT
>TRBV18|TRBD1|TRBJ1-1|.
CASSPRTGWETEAFF
TGTGCCAGCTCACCTAGGACAGGGTGGGAAACTGAAGCTTTCTTT
>TRBV19|.|TRBJ1-2|few
CASNGDNGYTF
TGTGCCAGTAACGGGGATAATGGCTACACCTTC